Listed below are T cell receptor beta chains from one sample, sequenced in a study of shared clonotypes between healthy human individuals. Libraries were prepared by immunoSEQ multiplex PCR; TCRdb keeps only in-frame clonotypes and omits some of them. The table records about 510,000 clones, about 79% of them present only once. The material sequenced was PBMCs. The receptors shown here come from a woman between 40 and 55 years old in good health. Some clones in this sample may be carry-over from other donors' samples. CDR3s include the opening cysteine and the closing phenylalanine or tryptophan. A D gene is named only where the DNA matches it firmly. Expanded clones get a size class; other rows say once, few or many, or leave the size out.

J: TRBJ2-7
size: few
V: TRBV11-2
D: NA
DNA: TGTGCCAGCAGCATCAGGGACTCCGAGCAGTACTTC
CDR3: CASSIRDSEQYF

J: TRBJ2-5
size: NA
V: TRBV28
D: TRBD1
DNA: TGTGCCAGCAGTTTTGCGGGACAGGGCCAAGAGACCCAGTACTTC
CDR3: CASSFAGQGQETQYF

J: TRBJ1-1
size: NA
V: TRBV6-1
D: NA
DNA: TGTGCCAGCAGTGAAGATCTCATGCGCACTGAAGCTTTCTTT
CDR3: CASSEDLMRTEAFF

J: TRBJ2-3
size: NA
V: TRBV6-1
D: NA
DNA: TGTGCCAGCAGTCCGACCAAAGCGGGTCCAGATACGCAGTATTTT
CDR3: CASSPTKAGPDTQYF

J: TRBJ2-2
size: NA
V: TRBV7-3
D: TRBD2
DNA: TGTGCCAGCAGCTTAACGATCGGGAGGGGCACCGGGGAGCTGTTTTTT
CDR3: CASSLTIGRGTGELFF

J: TRBJ2-1
size: NA
V: TRBV18
D: NA
DNA: TGTGCCAGCTCACCACCTAGCGGAAATGAGCAGTTCTTC
CDR3: CASSPPSGNEQFF

J: TRBJ1-2
size: few
V: TRBV29-1
D: NA
DNA: TGCAGCGTTGAAGATGAGGTGTATGGCTACACCTTC
CDR3: CSVEDEVYGYTF

J: TRBJ1-4
size: once
V: TRBV6-1
D: NA
DNA: TGTGCCAGCAGTGACAGATTGCGGGAAAAACTGTTTTTT
CDR3: CASSDRLREKLFF

J: TRBJ2-3
size: NA
V: TRBV30
D: TRBD1
DNA: TGTGCCTGGAACCGACAGGGTGGAAGAACAGATACGCAGTATTTT
CDR3: CAWNRQGGRTDTQYF

J: TRBJ2-7
size: NA
V: TRBV2
D: TRBD1
DNA: TGTGCCAGCACGGACAGGGGGTACGAGCAGTACTTC
CDR3: CASTDRGYEQYF

J: TRBJ2-7
size: NA
V: TRBV11-2
D: NA
DNA: TGTGCCAGCGGGCTGGGGTTGGGAGAGCCTCCATACGAGCAGTACTTC
CDR3: CASGLGLGEPPYEQYF

J: TRBJ2-1
size: NA
V: TRBV30
D: NA
DNA: TGTGCCTGGAGTTCGTGGACAGACTCGGGGAATGAGCAGTTCTTC
CDR3: CAWSSWTDSGNEQFF

J: TRBJ1-2
size: once
V: TRBV5-1
D: NA
DNA: TGCGCCAGCAGCTTGGTGGGGAACTATGGCTACACCTTC
CDR3: CASSLVGNYGYTF

J: TRBJ2-7
size: once
V: TRBV27
D: TRBD2
DNA: TGTGCCAGCAGTTTTGGCCTAGCGGCCCCTTACGAGCAGTACTTC
CDR3: CASSFGLAAPYEQYF

J: TRBJ2-5
size: NA
V: TRBV21-1
D: NA
DNA: TGTGCCAGCAGCATTAGGGGGCGGGGCCGGCAAGAGACCCAGTACTTC
CDR3: CASSIRGRGRQETQYF

J: TRBJ2-5
size: NA
V: TRBV7-2
D: TRBD2
DNA: TGTGCCAGCAGCCCGGGACTAGCGGGAGTAGAGACCCAGTACTTC
CDR3: CASSPGLAGVETQYF

J: TRBJ1-5
size: many
V: TRBV2
D: TRBD1
DNA: TGTGCCAGCAGGGATGACAGGGGCAATAGCAATCAGCCCCAGCATTTT
CDR3: CASRDDRGNSNQPQHF

J: TRBJ1-1
size: many
V: TRBV4-2
D: NA
DNA: TGTGCCAGCAGCCCCTGGAGGAACACTGAAGCTTTCTTT
CDR3: CASSPWRNTEAFF

J: TRBJ1-5
size: NA
V: TRBV18
D: TRBD1
DNA: TGTGCCAGCTCACCGGGACAGGGAACAGTACAGCCCCAGCATTTT
CDR3: CASSPGQGTVQPQHF

J: TRBJ1-5
size: NA
V: TRBV28
D: NA
DNA: TGTGCCAGCAGTTCACCACGTGGCTCAGGGAGCAATCAGCCCCAGCATTTT
CDR3: CASSSPRGSGSNQPQHF

J: TRBJ2-3
size: NA
V: TRBV9
D: NA
DNA: TGTGCCAGCACCATAGGGCGGTTAAGCACAGATACGCAGTATTTT
CDR3: CASTIGRLSTDTQYF

J: TRBJ2-7
size: NA
V: TRBV7-2
D: TRBD2
DNA: TGTGCCAGCAGCCCCCGGCTAGCGGGAGCCTACGAGCAGTACTTC
CDR3: CASSPRLAGAYEQYF

J: TRBJ2-6
size: once
V: TRBV5-4
D: NA
DNA: TGTGCCAGCAGCTCGTCTTCTCTGGGAGCCAACGTCCTGACTTTC
CDR3: CASSSSSLGANVLTF

J: TRBJ2-1
size: NA
V: TRBV7-9
D: NA
DNA: TGTGCCAGCAGCCCCAGAACAGGGACTACCTACAATGAGCAGTTCTTC
CDR3: CASSPRTGTTYNEQFF

J: TRBJ2-3
size: NA
V: TRBV27
D: TRBD2
DNA: TGTGCCAGCAGTCCAAAGCGGGAGGGCACAGATACGCAGTATTTT
CDR3: CASSPKREGTDTQYF

J: TRBJ2-7
size: NA
V: TRBV6-1
D: NA
DNA: TGTGCCAGCATCCAAGGGGGGGAGCCTTCCTACGAGCAGTACTTC
CDR3: CASIQGGEPSYEQYF

J: TRBJ1-4
size: NA
V: TRBV28
D: TRBD1
DNA: TGTGCCAGCATCCCAGGGGGGACAGGGTCTAATGAAAAACTGTTTTTT
CDR3: CASIPGGTGSNEKLFF

J: TRBJ2-3
size: NA
V: TRBV4-1
D: NA
DNA: TGCGCCAGCAGCCAAGGTCAACACACAGATACGCAGTATTTT
CDR3: CASSQGQHTDTQYF

J: TRBJ2-1
size: NA
V: TRBV19
D: NA
DNA: TGTGCCAGTAGCGGGGCCTACAATGAGCAGTTCTTC
CDR3: CASSGAYNEQFF

J: TRBJ1-1
size: NA
V: TRBV6-5
D: NA
DNA: TGTGCCAGCAGTTATGGTCCTCAGGGCTTGAACACTGAAGCTTTCTTT
CDR3: CASSYGPQGLNTEAFF

J: TRBJ1-2
size: NA
V: TRBV5-5
D: TRBD1
DNA: TGTGCCAGCAGCTTCAGGGGGCAGAGCTATGGCTACACCTTC
CDR3: CASSFRGQSYGYTF

J: TRBJ1-2
size: NA
V: TRBV28
D: NA
DNA: TGTGCCAGCAGTCGGGACAACCTCTCCATTATGGGCTACACCTTC
CDR3: CASSRDNLSIMGYTF

J: TRBJ1-5
size: NA
V: TRBV19
D: NA
DNA: TGTGCCAGTAGTATCCCGGGCAGGGTAAATCAGCCCCAGCATTTT
CDR3: CASSIPGRVNQPQHF

J: TRBJ2-1
size: once
V: TRBV6-1
D: TRBD2
DNA: TGTGCCAGCAGTGAACGTGCGGGAGCCTACAATGAGCAGTTCTTC
CDR3: CASSERAGAYNEQFF

J: TRBJ2-5
size: NA
V: TRBV4-1
D: TRBD2
DNA: TGCGCCAGCAGCCAGGGACTAGCGTTCCTCGAGACCCAGTACTTC
CDR3: CASSQGLAFLETQYF

J: TRBJ2-5
size: NA
V: TRBV11-2
D: TRBD2
DNA: TGTGCCAGCAGCCAGGGACTAGCGGGAGAGGGTGAGACCCAGTACTTC
CDR3: CASSQGLAGEGETQYF

J: TRBJ2-3
size: NA
V: TRBV7-6
D: NA
DNA: TGTGCCAGCAGCTTAGGGCAGGAAGATACGCAGTATTTT
CDR3: CASSLGQEDTQYF

J: TRBJ1-4
size: few
V: TRBV7-9
D: NA
DNA: TGTGCCAGCAGGGAGGGAGGGGAGCGAGAAAAACTGTTTTTT
CDR3: CASREGGEREKLFF

J: TRBJ2-7
size: NA
V: TRBV7-2
D: TRBD1
DNA: TGTGCCAGCAGCCGACCCAGGACAGGGGGCCACGAGCAGTACTTC
CDR3: CASSRPRTGGHEQYF

J: TRBJ1-5
size: few
V: TRBV5-1
D: TRBD1
DNA: TGCGCCAGCAGTTGGGACAGTAATCAGCCCCAGCATTTT
CDR3: CASSWDSNQPQHF

J: TRBJ2-1
size: NA
V: TRBV7-3
D: NA
DNA: TGTGCCAGCAGCTTAACGATGGGGGGCAGTGAGCAGTTCTTC
CDR3: CASSLTMGGSEQFF

J: TRBJ2-7
size: NA
V: TRBV2
D: NA
DNA: TGTGCCAGCAGCCGACCCCCGACCTACGAGCAGTACTTC
CDR3: CASSRPPTYEQYF

J: TRBJ2-5
size: NA
V: TRBV2
D: NA
DNA: TGTGCCAGCAGTGAATGGAGGGGGCGGTTCGCTGAGACCCAGTACTTC
CDR3: CASSEWRGRFAETQYF

J: TRBJ2-7
size: NA
V: TRBV7-6
D: TRBD2
DNA: TGTGCCAGCAGCTTTGGGTGTAGCGGGACAATTTCCTACGAGCAGTACTTC
CDR3: CASSFGCSGTISYEQYF

J: TRBJ2-1
size: NA
V: TRBV18
D: NA
DNA: TGTGCCAGCTCACCACCGGTTGGGGGGCCCAATGAGCAGTTCTTC
CDR3: CASSPPVGGPNEQFF

J: TRBJ2-3
size: NA
V: TRBV13
D: NA
DNA: TGTGCCAGCAGCTTTACGGCCTTATTAGGAGGCCGGAGGAGCACAGATACGCAGTATTTT
CDR3: CASSFTALLGGRRSTDTQYF

J: TRBJ2-3
size: NA
V: TRBV6-1
D: NA
DNA: TGTGCCAGCAGTGAAAGGGTCTACGAAGGCGGTACGCAGTATTTT
CDR3: CASSERVYEGGTQYF

J: TRBJ2-6
size: NA
V: TRBV5-4
D: NA
DNA: TGTGCCAGCAGCTCAGGGGGGACGGCGAGCTCTGGGGCCAACGTCCTGACTTTC
CDR3: CASSSGGTASSGANVLTF

J: TRBJ2-6
size: NA
V: TRBV5-1
D: NA
DNA: TGCGCCAGCAGCTGGGGGACAACCGACTCTGGGGCCAACGTCCTGACTTTC
CDR3: CASSWGTTDSGANVLTF

J: TRBJ2-1
size: NA
V: TRBV7-8
D: NA
DNA: TGTGCCAGCAGCCCGGACTGGTACAATGAGCAGTTCTTC
CDR3: CASSPDWYNEQFF

J: TRBJ2-7
size: NA
V: TRBV19
D: NA
DNA: TGTGCCAGTAGTCCAAGGACGGGCGGGTACGAGCAGTACTTC
CDR3: CASSPRTGGYEQYF

J: TRBJ2-1
size: NA
V: TRBV5-1
D: NA
DNA: TGCGCCAGCAGCTTGGATGTAGGTTTAGATGAGCAGTTCTTC
CDR3: CASSLDVGLDEQFF

J: TRBJ1-1
size: NA
V: TRBV7-2
D: NA
DNA: TGTGCCAGCAGCCTTTATATGGACACTGAAGCTTTCTTT
CDR3: CASSLYMDTEAFF

J: TRBJ1-1
size: NA
V: TRBV30
D: NA
DNA: TGTGCCTGGAGTGTAGGCAGGGAAGGTACTGAAGCTTTCTTT
CDR3: CAWSVGREGTEAFF

J: TRBJ2-2
size: NA
V: TRBV11-1
D: TRBD1
DNA: TGTGCCAGCAGCTGGGACAGGGTGGACACCGGGGAGCTGTTTTTT
CDR3: CASSWDRVDTGELFF